Reported below is one TCR beta chain. Every contributor of samples was a Caucasian grown-up residing in Nashville, Tennessee. Clones were read by immunoSEQ multiplex PCR, and TCRdb kept only the in-frame ones, dropping some. Of roughly 2.2 million clones listed, 85% to 95% are singletons. Germline lookup yields CDR1 SGDLS and CDR2 YYNGEE. The CDR3 sequence is 16 residues long. Unmatched junction bases numbered 12, after V lost 3 bases and J lost 4 bases. These data belong to a study of shared clonotypes between healthy human individuals. This chain uses TRBV9 with TRBJ1-1; 7 bases fit TRBD1. This sequence originates from a man aged 18 to 29 in good health. Some clones in this sample may be carry-over from other donors' samples. The sequencing sample was made of naive CD4+ T cells from PBMCs. Sample subset: CD45RA+ positively selected. CDR3 bases: TGTGCCAGCAGCGCTCAGCAAGGGGGCTCTGGCACTGAAGCTTTCTTT. It encodes CASSAQQGGSGTEAFF.